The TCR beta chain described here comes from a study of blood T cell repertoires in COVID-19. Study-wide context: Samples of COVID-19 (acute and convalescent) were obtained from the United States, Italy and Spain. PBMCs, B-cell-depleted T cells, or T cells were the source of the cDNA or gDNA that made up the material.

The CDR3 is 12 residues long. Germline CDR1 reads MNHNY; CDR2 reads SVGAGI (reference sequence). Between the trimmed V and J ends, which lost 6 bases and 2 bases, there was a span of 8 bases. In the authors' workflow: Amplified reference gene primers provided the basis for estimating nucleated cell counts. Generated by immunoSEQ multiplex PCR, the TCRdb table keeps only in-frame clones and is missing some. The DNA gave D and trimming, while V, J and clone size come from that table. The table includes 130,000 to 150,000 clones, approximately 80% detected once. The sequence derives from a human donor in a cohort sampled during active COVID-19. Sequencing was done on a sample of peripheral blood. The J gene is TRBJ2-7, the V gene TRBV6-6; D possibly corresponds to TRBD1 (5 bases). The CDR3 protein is CASRAGTYEQYF. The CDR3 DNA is TGTGCCAGCAGGGCAGGGACCTACGAGCAGTACTTC.